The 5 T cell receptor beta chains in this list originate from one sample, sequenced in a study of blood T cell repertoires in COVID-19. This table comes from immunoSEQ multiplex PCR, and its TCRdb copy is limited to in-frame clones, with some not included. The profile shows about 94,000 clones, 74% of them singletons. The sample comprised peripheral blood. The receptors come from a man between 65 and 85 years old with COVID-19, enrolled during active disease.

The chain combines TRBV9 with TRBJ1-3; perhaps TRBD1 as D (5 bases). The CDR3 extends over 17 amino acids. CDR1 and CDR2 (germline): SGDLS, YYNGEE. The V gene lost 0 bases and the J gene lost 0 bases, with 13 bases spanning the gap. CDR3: CASSVGSQGVSGNTIYF. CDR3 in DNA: TGTGCCAGCAGCGTAGGTTCCCAAGGGGTCTCTGGAAACACCATATATTTT.

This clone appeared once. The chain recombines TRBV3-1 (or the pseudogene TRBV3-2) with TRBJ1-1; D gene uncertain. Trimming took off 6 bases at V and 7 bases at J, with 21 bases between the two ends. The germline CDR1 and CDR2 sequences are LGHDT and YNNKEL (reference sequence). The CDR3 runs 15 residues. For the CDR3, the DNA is TGTGCCAGCAGAAAAACTAGGCCTACCGAGGGTGAAGCTTTCTTT. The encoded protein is CASRKTRPTEGEAFF.

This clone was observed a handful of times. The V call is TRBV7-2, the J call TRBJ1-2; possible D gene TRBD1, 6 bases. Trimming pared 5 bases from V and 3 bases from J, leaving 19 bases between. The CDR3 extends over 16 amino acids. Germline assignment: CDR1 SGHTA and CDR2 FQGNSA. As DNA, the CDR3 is TGTGCCAGCAGCCTAACACCACAGGGATTGGACTATGGCTACACCTTC. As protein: CASSLTPQGLDYGYTF.

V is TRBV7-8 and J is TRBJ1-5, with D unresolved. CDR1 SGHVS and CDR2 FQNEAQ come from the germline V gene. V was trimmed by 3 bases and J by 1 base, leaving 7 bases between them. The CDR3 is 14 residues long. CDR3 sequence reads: CASSFSGSNQPQHF. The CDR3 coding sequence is TGTGCCAGCAGCTTTTCAGGAAGCAATCAGCCCCAGCATTTT.

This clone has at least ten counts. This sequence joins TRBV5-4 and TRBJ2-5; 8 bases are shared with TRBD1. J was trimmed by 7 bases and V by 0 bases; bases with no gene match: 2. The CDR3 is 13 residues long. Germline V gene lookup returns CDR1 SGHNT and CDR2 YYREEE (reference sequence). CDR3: CASSLVQGATQYF. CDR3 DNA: TGTGCCAGCAGCTTGGTGCAGGGGGCGACCCAGTACTTC.